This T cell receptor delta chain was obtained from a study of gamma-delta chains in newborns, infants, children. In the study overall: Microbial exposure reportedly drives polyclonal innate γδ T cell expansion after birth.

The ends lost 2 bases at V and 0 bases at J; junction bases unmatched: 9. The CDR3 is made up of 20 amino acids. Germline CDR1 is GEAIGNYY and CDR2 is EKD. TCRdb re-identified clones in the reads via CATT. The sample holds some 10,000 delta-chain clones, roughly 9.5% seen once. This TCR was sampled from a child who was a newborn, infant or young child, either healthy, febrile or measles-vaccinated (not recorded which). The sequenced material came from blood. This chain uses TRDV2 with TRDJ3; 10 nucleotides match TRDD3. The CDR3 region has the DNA TGTGCCTGTGACAATGTACTGGGGGATCTACGCTCCTGGGACACCCGACAGATGTTTTTC. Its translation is CACDNVLGDLRSWDTRQMFF.